This TCR beta chain was found in a study of naive and memory T cell subsets. The SP2 primer and nested alpha and beta constant region primers amplified ligated cDNA in four rounds. TCRdb reprocessed the 5' RACE reads via MiXCR and lists one record per CDR3 protein. The sample gives more than 60,000 distinct CDR3 sequences, 7% to 8% of which show up once; about 19% is in the top ten. Whole-study results and caveats: TCR transcript changes with activation or differentiation may affect this RNA method.

With 8 bases removed from V and 3 bases from J, the gap between germline ends came to 20 bases. Germline V gives CDR1 MNHEY, CDR2 SVGEGT. The CDR3 has 16 amino acids. An oligonucleotide containing a UMI was ligated to the 3' end of TCR cDNA. As concerns this clonotype: The antigen is not known.

This sequence joins TRBV6-2 or TRBV6-3 and TRBJ2-1, with D possibly being TRBD2 (7 bases). The origin of this receptor is a female donor in good health. In DNA form, the CDR3 reads TGTGCCAGCGGAGGGGGAGGGGGAGACCACTACAATGAGCAGTTCTTC. Translated, it gives CASGGGGGDHYNEQFF.